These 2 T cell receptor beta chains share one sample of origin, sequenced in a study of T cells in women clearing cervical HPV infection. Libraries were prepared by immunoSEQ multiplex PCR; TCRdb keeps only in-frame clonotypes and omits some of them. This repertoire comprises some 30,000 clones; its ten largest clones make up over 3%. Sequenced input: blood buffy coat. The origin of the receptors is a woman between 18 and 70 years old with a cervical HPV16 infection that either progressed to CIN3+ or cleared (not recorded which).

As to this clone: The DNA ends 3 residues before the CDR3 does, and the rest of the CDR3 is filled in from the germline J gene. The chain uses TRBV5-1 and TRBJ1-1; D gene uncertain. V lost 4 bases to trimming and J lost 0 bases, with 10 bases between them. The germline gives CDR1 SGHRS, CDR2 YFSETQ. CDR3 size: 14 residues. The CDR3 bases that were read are TGCGCCAGCAGCCTACTGACAATGAACACTGAA. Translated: CASSLLTMNTE. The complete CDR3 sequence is CASSLLTMNTEAFF.

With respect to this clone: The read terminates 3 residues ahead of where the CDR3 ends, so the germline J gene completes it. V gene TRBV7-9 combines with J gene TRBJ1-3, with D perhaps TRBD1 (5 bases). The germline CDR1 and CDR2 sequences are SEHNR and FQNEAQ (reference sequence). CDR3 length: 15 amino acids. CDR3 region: CASSLAGSQGNAIYF. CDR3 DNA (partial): TGTGCCAGCAGCTTAGCTGGGAGTCAGGGAAACGCT.